This is a list of T cell receptor beta chains from one sample in a study of vaccination and CD4 T cells after COVID-19. Their recognized antigens are unknown. One entry per CDR3 protein, called by TCRdb with MiXCR from the PCR reads. The sample holds around 26,000 distinct CDR3 sequences, around two thirds seen once. The sample comprised CD4+ T cells from blood, cultured in vitro. Receptors were obtained from a human donor who had recovered from COVID-19. The CDR3 runs from the conserved cysteine through the conserved F or W. Fields, in order: D gene, V gene, J gene, clone size, CDR3 length, CDR3 DNA, CDR3 protein. A D gene is named only where the DNA matches it firmly. Clone size is not always given. Where it is, it says once, few, many or a class for expanded clones.

.	TRBV6-1	TRBJ1-6	.	16	TGTGCCAGCACCCTGGACGGGAGCTCCTATAATTCACCCCTCCACTTT	CASTLDGSSYNSPLHF
.	TRBV5-1	TRBJ2-7	.	13	TGCGCCAGCAGCTTGGCTCTCCCCCTCGAGCAGTACTTC	CASSLALPLEQYF
.	TRBV6-1	TRBJ1-5	few	15	TGTGCCAGCAGGATGGGGGGATCGAAGAATCAGCCCCAGCATTTT	CASRMGGSKNQPQHF
TRBD2	TRBV2	TRBJ2-5	.	11	TGTGCCACCGGGAGGGAAGAGACCCAGTACTTC	CATGREETQYF
.	TRBV20-1	TRBJ2-7	few	12	TGCAGTGCCGTGGGGCCAAGCTACGAGCAGTACTTC	CSAVGPSYEQYF
.	TRBV20-1	TRBJ1-5	.	12	TGCAGTGCTCCATACGGAGATGGGGCCCAGCATTTT	CSAPYGDGAQHF
.	TRBV20-1	TRBJ2-1	once	17	TGCAGTGCTAGAGTTACGAAAGCAGGGAGAATCTACAATGAGCAGTTCTTC	CSARVTKAGRIYNEQFF
.	TRBV6-4	TRBJ2-3	.	13	TGTGCCAGCAGTGAAGCGGGCACAGATACGCAGTATTTT	CASSEAGTDTQYF
.	TRBV6-1	TRBJ2-2	.	12	TGTGCCAGCAGTAGGATCACCGGGGAGCTGTTTTTT	CASSRITGELFF
.	TRBV7-2	TRBJ1-1	once	14	TGTGCCAGCAGCTTAGCGGGCGGGGGGACTGAAGCTTTCTTT	CASSLAGGGTEAFF
.	TRBV9	TRBJ1-5	few	14	TGTGCCAGCAGCGTAGGGACAGTCAATCAGCCCCAGCATTTT	CASSVGTVNQPQHF